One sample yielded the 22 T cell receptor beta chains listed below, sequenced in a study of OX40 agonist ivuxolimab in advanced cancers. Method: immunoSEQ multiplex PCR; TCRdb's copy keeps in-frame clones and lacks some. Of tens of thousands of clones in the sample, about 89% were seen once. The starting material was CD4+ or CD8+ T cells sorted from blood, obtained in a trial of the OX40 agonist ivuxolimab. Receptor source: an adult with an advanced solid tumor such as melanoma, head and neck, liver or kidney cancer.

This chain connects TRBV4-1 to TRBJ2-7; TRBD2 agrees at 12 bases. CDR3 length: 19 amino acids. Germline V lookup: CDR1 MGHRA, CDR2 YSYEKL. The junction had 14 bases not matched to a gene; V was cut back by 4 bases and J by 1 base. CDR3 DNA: TGCGCCAGCAGCCTCTCCCCAGGACTAGCGGGGAGGTTGTCCTACGAGCAGTACTTC. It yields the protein CASSLSPGLAGRLSYEQYF.

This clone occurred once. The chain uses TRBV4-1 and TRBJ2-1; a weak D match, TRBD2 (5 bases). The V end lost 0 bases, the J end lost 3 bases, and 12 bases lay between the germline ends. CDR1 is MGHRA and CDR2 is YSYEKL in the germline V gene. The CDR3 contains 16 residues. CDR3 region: CASSQDPSLGYNEQFF. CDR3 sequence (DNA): TGCGCCAGCAGCCAAGACCCTAGCCTGGGCTACAATGAGCAGTTCTTC.

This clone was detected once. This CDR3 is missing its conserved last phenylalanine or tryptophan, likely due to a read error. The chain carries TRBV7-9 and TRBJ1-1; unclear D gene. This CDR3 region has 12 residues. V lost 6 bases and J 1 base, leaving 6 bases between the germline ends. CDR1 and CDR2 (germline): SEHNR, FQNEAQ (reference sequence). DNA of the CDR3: TGTGCCAGCAGAGCGGCGAACACTGAAGCTTTCTCT. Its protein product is CASRAANTEAFS.

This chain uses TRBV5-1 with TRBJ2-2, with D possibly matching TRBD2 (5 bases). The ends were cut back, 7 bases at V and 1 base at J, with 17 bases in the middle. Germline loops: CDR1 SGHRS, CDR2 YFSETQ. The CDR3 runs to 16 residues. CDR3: CASRRDPGGNTGELFF. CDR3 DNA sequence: TGCGCCAGCCGAAGAGACCCAGGAGGGAACACCGGGGAGCTGTTTTTT.

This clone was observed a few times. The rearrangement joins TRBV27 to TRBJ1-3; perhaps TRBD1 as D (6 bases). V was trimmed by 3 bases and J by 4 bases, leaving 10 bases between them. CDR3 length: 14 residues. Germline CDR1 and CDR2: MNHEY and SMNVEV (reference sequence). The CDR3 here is CASSFSGEGNTIYF. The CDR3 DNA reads TGTGCCAGCAGTTTTTCAGGGGAGGGAAACACCATATATTTT.

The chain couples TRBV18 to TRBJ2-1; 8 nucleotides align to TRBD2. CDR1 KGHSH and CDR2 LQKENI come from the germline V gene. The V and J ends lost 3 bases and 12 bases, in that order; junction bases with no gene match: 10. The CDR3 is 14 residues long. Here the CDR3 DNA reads TGTGCCAGCTCACCCAGGACTAGCCGAACGGCGCAGTTCTTC. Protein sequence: CASSPRTSRTAQFF.

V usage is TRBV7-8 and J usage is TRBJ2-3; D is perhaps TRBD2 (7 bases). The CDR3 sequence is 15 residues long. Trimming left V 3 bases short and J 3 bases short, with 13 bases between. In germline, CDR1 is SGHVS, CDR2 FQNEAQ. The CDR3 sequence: CASSFAGAGTDTQYF. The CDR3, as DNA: TGTGCCAGCAGCTTCGCGGGGGCAGGGACAGATACGCAGTATTTT.

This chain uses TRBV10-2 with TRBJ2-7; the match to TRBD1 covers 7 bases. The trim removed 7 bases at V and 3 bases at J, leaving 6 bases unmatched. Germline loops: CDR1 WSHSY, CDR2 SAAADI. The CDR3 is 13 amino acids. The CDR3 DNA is TGCGCCAGCACCCCGACAGGGATCTACGAGCAGTACTTC. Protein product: CASTPTGIYEQYF.

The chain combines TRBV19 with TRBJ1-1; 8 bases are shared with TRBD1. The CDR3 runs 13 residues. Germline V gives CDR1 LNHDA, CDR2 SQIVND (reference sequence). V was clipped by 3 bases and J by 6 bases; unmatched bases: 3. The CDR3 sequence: CASSIRTGSEAFF. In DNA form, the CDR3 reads TGTGCCAGTAGTATCCGGACAGGGTCTGAAGCTTTCTTT.

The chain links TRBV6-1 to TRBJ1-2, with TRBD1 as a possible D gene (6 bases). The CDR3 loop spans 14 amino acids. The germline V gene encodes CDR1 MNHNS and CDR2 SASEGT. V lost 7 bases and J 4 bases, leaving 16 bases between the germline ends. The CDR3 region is CASILTGSGYGYTF. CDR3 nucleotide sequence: TGTGCCAGCATATTAACAGGGTCTGGCTATGGCTACACCTTC.

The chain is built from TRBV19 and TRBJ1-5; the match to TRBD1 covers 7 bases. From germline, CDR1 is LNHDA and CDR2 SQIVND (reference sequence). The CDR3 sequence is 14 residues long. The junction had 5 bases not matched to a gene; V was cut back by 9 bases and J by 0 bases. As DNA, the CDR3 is TGTGCCAGCCGGGACAGAGGTAGCAATCAGCCCCAGCATTTT. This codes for CASRDRGSNQPQHF.

For the CDR3, the DNA is TGTGCCAGCAGTCCCCCCCGGGGAGACACTGAAGCTTTCTTT. This codes for CASSPPRGDTEAFF. The genes are TRBV28 and TRBJ1-1; D is unresolved. CDR1 and CDR2 (germline): MDHEN, SYDVKM. This CDR3 contains 14 residues. Trimming left V 5 bases short and J 3 bases short, with 13 bases between. The complete variable domain, with remaining parts taken from reference TRBV28 and TRBJ1-1, reads DVKVTQSSRYLVKRTGEKVFLECVQDMDHENMFWYRQDPGLGLRLIYFSYDVKMKEKGDIPEGYSVSREKKERFSLILESASTNQTSMYLCASSPPRGDTEAFFGQGTRLTVV.

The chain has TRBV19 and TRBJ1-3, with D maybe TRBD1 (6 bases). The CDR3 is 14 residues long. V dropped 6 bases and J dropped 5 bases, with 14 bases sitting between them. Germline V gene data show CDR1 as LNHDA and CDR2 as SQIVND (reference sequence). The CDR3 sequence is CASSSTGQRNTIYF. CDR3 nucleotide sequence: TGTGCCAGTAGCTCTACAGGACAGAGAAACACCATATATTTT. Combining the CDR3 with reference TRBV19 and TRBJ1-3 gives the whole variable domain DGGITQSPKYLFRKEGQNVTLSCEQNLNHDAMYWYRQDPGQGLRLIYYSQIVNDFQKGDIAEGYSVSREKKESFPLTVTSAQKNPTAFYLCASSSTGQRNTIYFGEGSWLTVV.

The CDR3 nucleotides are TGTGCCAGCAGCGTAACTACTAGCGGTAACACCGGGGAGCTGTTTTTT. Translated, it gives CASSVTTSGNTGELFF. This chain uses TRBV9 with TRBJ2-2, with TRBD2 matching 8 bases. Trimming took 1 base from V and 2 from J; bases not matched to a gene: 4. Germline V gives CDR1 SGDLS, CDR2 YYNGEE. This CDR3 spans 16 amino acids.

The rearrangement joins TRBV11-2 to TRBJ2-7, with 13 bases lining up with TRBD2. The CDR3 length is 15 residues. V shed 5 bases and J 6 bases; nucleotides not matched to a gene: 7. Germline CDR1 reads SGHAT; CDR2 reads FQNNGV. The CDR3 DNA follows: TGTGCCAGCAGCCGGGGACTAGCGGGAAATCTCGAGCAGTACTTC. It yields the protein CASSRGLAGNLEQYF.

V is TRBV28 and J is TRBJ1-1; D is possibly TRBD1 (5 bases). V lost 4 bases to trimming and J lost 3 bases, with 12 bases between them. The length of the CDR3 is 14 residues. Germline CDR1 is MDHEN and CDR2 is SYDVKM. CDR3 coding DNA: TGTGCCAGCAGTTCGTCCCCCAGGGACACTGAAGCTTTCTTT. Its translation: CASSSSPRDTEAFF.

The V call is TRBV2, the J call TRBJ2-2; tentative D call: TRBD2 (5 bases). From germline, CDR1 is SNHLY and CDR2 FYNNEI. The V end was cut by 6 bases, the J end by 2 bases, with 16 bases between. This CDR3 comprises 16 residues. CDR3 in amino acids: CASRRAGSLNTGELFF. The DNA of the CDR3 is TGTGCCAGCAGGAGGGCCGGGTCCTTAAACACCGGGGAGCTGTTTTTT. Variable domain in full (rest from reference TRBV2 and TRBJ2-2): EPEVTQTPSHQVTQMGQEVILRCVPISNHLYFYWYRQILGQKVEFLVSFYNNEISEKSEIFDDQFSVERPDGSNFTLKIRSTKLEDSAMYFCASRRAGSLNTGELFFGEGSRLTVL.

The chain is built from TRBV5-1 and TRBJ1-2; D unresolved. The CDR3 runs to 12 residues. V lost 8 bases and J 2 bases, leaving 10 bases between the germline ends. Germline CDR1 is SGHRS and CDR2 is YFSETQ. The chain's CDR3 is CASQDFNYGYTF. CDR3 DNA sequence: TGCGCCAGTCAGGATTTCAACTATGGCTACACCTTC.

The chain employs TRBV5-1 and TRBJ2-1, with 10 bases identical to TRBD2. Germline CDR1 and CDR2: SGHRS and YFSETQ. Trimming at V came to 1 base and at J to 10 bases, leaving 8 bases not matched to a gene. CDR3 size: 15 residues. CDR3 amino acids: CASSLTSGIGTEQFF. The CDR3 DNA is TGCGCCAGCAGCTTGACTAGCGGGATAGGTACAGAGCAGTTCTTC.

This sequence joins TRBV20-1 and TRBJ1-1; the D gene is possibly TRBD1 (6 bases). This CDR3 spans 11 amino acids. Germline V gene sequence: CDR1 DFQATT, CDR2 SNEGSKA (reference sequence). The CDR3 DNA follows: TGCAGCTTCGGCGAGGGGGCTGAAGCTTTCTTT. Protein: CSFGEGAEAFF.

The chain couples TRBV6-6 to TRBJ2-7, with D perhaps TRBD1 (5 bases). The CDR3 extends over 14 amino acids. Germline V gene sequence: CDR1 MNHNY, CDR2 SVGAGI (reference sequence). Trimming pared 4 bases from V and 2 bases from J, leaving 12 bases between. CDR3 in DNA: TGTGCCAGCAGTTGGACAACCCCTACCTACGAGCAGTACTTC. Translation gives CASSWTTPTYEQYF.

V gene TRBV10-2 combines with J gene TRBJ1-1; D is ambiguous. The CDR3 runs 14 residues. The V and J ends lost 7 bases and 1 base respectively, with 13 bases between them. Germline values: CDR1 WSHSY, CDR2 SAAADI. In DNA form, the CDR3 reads TGCGCCAGCAATGGACGGACTTGGAACACTGAAGCTTTCTTT. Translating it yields CASNGRTWNTEAFF.